The 21 T cell receptor beta chains in this list originate from one sample, sequenced in a study of CD8 T cells in ankylosing spondylitis. From the 5' RACE reads, TCRdb called clonotypes with MiXCR, one entry per CDR3 protein. The sample carries 300,000 to 400,000 distinct CDR3 sequences, under 14% recorded once. Material: blood, either unsorted or a sorted T cell fraction (not recorded which). The receptor set was obtained from a female donor with ankylosing spondylitis or in good health (not recorded which).

This clonotype was detected a few times. J is TRBJ2-1 and V is TRBV28; 14 bases are shared with TRBD2. This CDR3 is 15 amino acids long. The germline CDR1 and CDR2 sequences are MDHEN and SYDVKM. J gave up 8 bases and V 6 bases, and 6 bases lay outside the gene matches. The CDR3 DNA is TGTGCCAGCAGGGGACTAGCGGGAGTAGGCGATGAGCAGTTCTTC. It translates to CASRGLAGVGDEQFF.

This chain joins TRBV27 and TRBJ2-1; unclear D gene. The V gene's germline CDR1 is MNHEY and CDR2 SMNVEV (reference sequence). CDR3 length: 18 amino acids. Trimming removed 5 bases at V and 1 base at J, with 21 bases between. The CDR3 loop reads CASSPMAAPVQSYNEQFF. The CDR3 bases are TGTGCCAGCAGTCCCATGGCCGCCCCCGTTCAGTCCTACAATGAGCAGTTCTTC.

This clonotype appeared many times. The chain employs TRBV3-1 and TRBJ1-3, with D perhaps matching TRBD1 (5 bases). The CDR3 is made up of 15 amino acids. The V gene's germline CDR1 is LGHDT and CDR2 YNNKEL (reference sequence). V was cut by 2 bases and J by 4 bases, with 12 bases left in between. The CDR3 spells CASSQLGTVGNTIYF. The CDR3 DNA reads TGTGCCAGCAGCCAACTGGGGACGGTAGGAAACACCATATATTTT.

This clonotype showed up many times. This rearrangement joins TRBV20-1 to TRBJ2-5; D is perhaps TRBD2 (6 bases). Trimming left V 6 bases short and J 11 bases short, with 16 bases between. Per germline, CDR1 DFQATT and CDR2 SNEGSKA (reference sequence). This CDR3 is 11 amino acids long. The CDR3 sequence: CSARSTGTQYF. CDR3 nucleotide sequence: TGCAGTGCCAGAAGTACGGGGACTCAGTACTTC.

The chain carries TRBV29-1 and TRBJ1-2; no firm D call. The V end was cut by 4 bases, the J end by 5 bases, with 14 bases between. The CDR3 extends over 13 amino acids. CDR1 is SQVTM, CDR2 ANQGSEA, per germline. CDR3 amino acids: CSVVLVPDYGYTF. Written as DNA, the CDR3 is TGCAGCGTTGTGCTCGTGCCTGATTATGGCTACACCTTC.

This rearrangement joins TRBV30 to TRBJ2-7, with D perhaps TRBD2 (6 bases). The V end lost 2 bases, the J end lost 7 bases, and 18 bases lay between the germline ends. This CDR3 comprises 14 residues. Germline CDR1 reads GTSNPN; CDR2 reads SVGIG (reference sequence). CDR3 residues: CAWSLGLPGEEQYF. In DNA, the CDR3 is TGTGCCTGGAGTTTGGGACTGCCTGGAGAAGAGCAGTACTTC.

This clonotype has only a few counts. The gene calls are TRBV27 and TRBJ2-5; D may correspond to TRBD1 or TRBD2 (6 bases each). Between the trimmed V and J ends, which lost 1 base and 5 bases, there was a span of 17 bases. Germline-derived CDR1 and CDR2 are MNHEY and SMNVEV (reference sequence). This CDR3 spans 16 amino acids. Written as DNA, the CDR3 is TGTGCCAGCAGTTTATGGGGGGCCGTCTCTTGGGAGACCCAGTACTTC. Its translation: CASSLWGAVSWETQYF.

The table lists this clonotype with many counts. The chain couples TRBV5-1 to TRBJ1-3; D is unresolved. V was cut by 2 bases and J by 4 bases, with 7 bases left in between. The CDR3 covers 13 residues. CDR1 and CDR2 (germline): SGHRS, YFSETQ. CDR3 residues: CASSLNYGNTIYF. In DNA form, the CDR3 reads TGCGCCAGCAGCTTAAATTACGGAAACACCATATATTTT.

This clonotype was counted ten times or more. This chain connects TRBV20-1 to TRBJ2-7; 8 bases line up with TRBD1. The CDR3 totals 15 residues. V shed 6 bases and J 6 bases; nucleotides not matched to a gene: 16. The germline CDR1 and CDR2 sequences are DFQATT and SNEGSKA (reference sequence). CDR3 sequence: CSASKDRARGGEQYF. The CDR3 DNA follows: TGCAGTGCGAGTAAGGACAGGGCAAGGGGAGGCGAGCAGTACTTC.

The chain joins TRBV5-1 to TRBJ2-7; tentatively, D is TRBD1 or TRBD2 (6 bases each). The V gene lost 4 bases and the J gene lost 5 bases, with 16 bases spanning the gap. The length of the CDR3 is 14 residues. Germline CDR1 reads SGHRS; CDR2 reads YFSETQ. The CDR3 nucleotides are TGCGCCAGCAGCCGACAGGCGGGGTGGGACGAGCAGTACTTC. Amino acids: CASSRQAGWDEQYF.

This clonotype has just a few counts. The J gene is TRBJ1-5, the V gene TRBV12-3 or TRBV12-4, with D possibly being TRBD1 (6 bases). Trimming left V 4 bases short and J 6 bases short, with 13 bases between. The CDR3 is 14 amino acids. CDR3 DNA sequence: TGTGCCAGCAGTTACCACAGGGCAGGTCAGCCCCAGCATTTT. Protein product: CASSYHRAGQPQHF.

On this clonotype: The junction departs from germline at one end; a sequencing error may be responsible. The chain couples TRBV20-1 to TRBJ1-2; the match to TRBD1 covers 8 bases. CDR1 is DFQATT, CDR2 SNEGSKA, per germline (reference sequence). The CDR3 covers 16 residues. The CDR3 coding sequence is TGCAGTGCTAGGGACACCGGGACAGGAATTGGCTATGGCGACACCTTC. Protein product: CSARDTGTGIGYGDTF.

This clonotype was detected ten times or more. The CDR3 does not close with the conserved phenylalanine or tryptophan, likely indicating a read error. It is unclear where the CDR3 begins or ends on the DNA, so no DNA is shown, and the CDR3 is as TCRdb lists it. The J gene is TRBJ2-1, the V gene TRBV7-3; no DNA check was done on the table's D call, TRBD2. The CDR3 contains 15 residues when both ends are counted. In germline, CDR1 is SGHTA, CDR2 FQGTGA. CDR3 sequence: CASSLNSVVGTEVSY.

There are many counts of this clonotype. The rearrangement links TRBV20-1 to TRBJ2-1; 10 bases are shared with TRBD2. V trimming: 3 bases; J trimming: 4 bases; junction bases outside the gene matches: 9. CDR3 length: 16 residues. CDR1 and CDR2 from the germline V gene are DFQATT and SNEGSKA (reference sequence). CDR3 sequence (DNA): TGCAGTGCTAGCGGAGTAGCGGGGGGAACATACAATGAGCAGTTCTTC. Residues: CSASGVAGGTYNEQFF.

This clonotype has only one observation. The gene calls are TRBV20-1 and TRBJ2-4, with 8 bases identical to TRBD2. Germline values: CDR1 DFQATT, CDR2 SNEGSKA (reference sequence). The CDR3 contains 15 residues. The CDR3 sequence is CTPRASGRGSDIQYF. Here the CDR3 DNA reads TGCACCCCAAGGGCTAGCGGGCGAGGATCGGACATTCAGTACTTC.

This clonotype was seen a few times. The chain recombines TRBV7-2 with TRBJ2-1; 14 nucleotides line up with TRBD2. CDR1 is SGHTA and CDR2 is FQGNSA in the germline V gene. The CDR3 totals 16 residues. The ends lost 1 base at V and 9 bases at J; junction bases unmatched: 5. CDR3 DNA: TGTGCCAGCAGCTTAGGACTAGCGGGAGGGCCGGGTGAGCAGTTCTTC. Its protein is CASSLGLAGGPGEQFF.

This clonotype was detected ten times or more. This chain connects TRBV20-1 to TRBJ2-3; 9 bases match TRBD1. V lost 3 bases, J lost 2 bases, and 6 bases stayed unmatched. The CDR3 is 15 amino acids. In germline, CDR1 is DFQATT, CDR2 SNEGSKA (reference sequence). The CDR3 coding sequence is TGCAGTGCTAGCGCGGACAGGGGCTACACAGATACGCAGTATTTT. Protein: CSASADRGYTDTQYF.

This clonotype was counted many times. This rearrangement joins TRBV7-2 to TRBJ2-1; 11 bases line up with TRBD2. The CDR3 loop spans 15 amino acids. CDR1 and CDR2 from the germline V gene are SGHTA and FQGNSA. Unmatched junction bases numbered 7, after V lost 5 bases and J lost 7 bases. In DNA, the CDR3 is TGTGCCAGCAGCCCCCAAGTAGCGGGAGGGAATGAGCAGTTCTTC. This translates into CASSPQVAGGNEQFF.

This clonotype was counted between two and nine times. V gene TRBV7-2 combines with J gene TRBJ1-4; a possible D gene is TRBD1 (6 bases). With 2 bases removed from V and 15 bases from J, the gap between germline ends came to 19 bases. CDR3 length: 14 residues. Germline V gene sequence: CDR1 SGHTA, CDR2 FQGNSA. CDR3 DNA: TGTGCCAGCAGCTTAAGGGACACCCACAGTGGAATGTTTTTT. It encodes CASSLRDTHSGMFF. Variable domain in full (rest from reference TRBV7-2 and TRBJ1-4): GAGVSQSPSNKVTEKGKDVELRCDPISGHTALYWYRQSLGQGLEFLIYFQGNSAPDKSGLPSDRFSAERTGGSVSTLTIQRTQQEDSAVYLCASSLRDTHSGMFFGSGTQLSVL.

V and J are TRBV7-3 and TRBJ2-1; possible D gene TRBD1, 6 bases. The V gene's germline CDR1 is SGHTA and CDR2 FQGTGA. Deletions cut 3 bases from V and 9 bases from J, with 12 bases between. CDR3 length equals 13 residues. CDR3 nucleotides: TGTGCCAGCAGCTTTGGGGGCCGGACTGAGCAGTTCTTC. Its protein is CASSFGGRTEQFF.

Many counts were recorded for this clonotype. CDR3 loop: CASSLLFGTSGPYNEQFF. Here the CDR3 DNA reads TGCGCCAGCAGCCTCCTCTTCGGGACTAGCGGTCCTTACAATGAGCAGTTCTTC. The chain recombines TRBV4-3 with TRBJ2-1, with TRBD2 identical over 11 bases. Trimming at V came to 4 bases and at J to 4 bases, leaving 12 bases not matched to a gene. Germline assignment: CDR1 LGHNA and CDR2 YSLEER. The length of the CDR3 is 18 residues.